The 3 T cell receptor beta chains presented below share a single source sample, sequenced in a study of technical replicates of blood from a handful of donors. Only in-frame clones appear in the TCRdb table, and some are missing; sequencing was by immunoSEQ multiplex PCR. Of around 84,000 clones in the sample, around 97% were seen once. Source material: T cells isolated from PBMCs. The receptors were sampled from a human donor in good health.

CDR3 in DNA: TGTGCCAGCAGTTTGGCCCACGCGCAGTACTTC. It is translated as CASSLAHAQYF. The gene calls are TRBV28 and TRBJ2-7; no clear D gene. V dropped 3 bases and J dropped 9 bases, with 9 bases sitting between them. CDR1 is MDHEN, CDR2 SYDVKM, per germline. This CDR3 is built from 11 residues.

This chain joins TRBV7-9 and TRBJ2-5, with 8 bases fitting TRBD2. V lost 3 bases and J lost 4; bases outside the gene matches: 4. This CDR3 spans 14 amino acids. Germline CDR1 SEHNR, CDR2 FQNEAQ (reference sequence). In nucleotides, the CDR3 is TGTGCCAGCAGCTTTACCGGGACTAGAGAGACCCAGTACTTC. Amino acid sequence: CASSFTGTRETQYF.

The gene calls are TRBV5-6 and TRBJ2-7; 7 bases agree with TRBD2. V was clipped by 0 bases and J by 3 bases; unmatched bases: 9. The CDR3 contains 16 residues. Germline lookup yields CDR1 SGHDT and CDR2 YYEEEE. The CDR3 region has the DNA TGTGCCAGCAGCTTGGGTGTTATGGCGGGAGTCTACGAGCAGTACTTC. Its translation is CASSLGVMAGVYEQYF.